This T cell receptor (beta chain) was obtained from a study of blood T cell repertoires in COVID-19. Everyone who took part was roughly 18 to 95 years old, and they came from about 25 US areas. Categorization into cohorts depended on clinical history that participants reported. Cohort 3 donors were reported recovered after two negative PCRs, clearance, or symptom resolution. The V gene lost 4 bases and the J gene lost 1 base, with 7 bases spanning the gap. The germline V gene has CDR1 SGHTA and CDR2 FQGTGA. This CDR3 spans 13 amino acids. Original processing notes: Cell counts per sample came from amplifying reference gene primers. Profiling relied on immunoSEQ multiplex PCR, and the TCRdb table lists in-frame clones only, not all of them. Clone size and V and J calls were adopted from that table, with D and trimming inferred from the DNA. The sample contains approximately 380,000 clones, roughly 91% of which appear only once.

Sequenced: PBMCs or T cells enriched from blood (not recorded which). The TCR comes from a woman between 18 and 29 years old who had recovered from COVID-19. This chain uses TRBV7-3 with TRBJ1-1; D is unclear. DNA of the CDR3: TGTGCCAGCAGCTGGGCAGGGAACACTGAAGCTTTCTTT. Its translation is CASSWAGNTEAFF.